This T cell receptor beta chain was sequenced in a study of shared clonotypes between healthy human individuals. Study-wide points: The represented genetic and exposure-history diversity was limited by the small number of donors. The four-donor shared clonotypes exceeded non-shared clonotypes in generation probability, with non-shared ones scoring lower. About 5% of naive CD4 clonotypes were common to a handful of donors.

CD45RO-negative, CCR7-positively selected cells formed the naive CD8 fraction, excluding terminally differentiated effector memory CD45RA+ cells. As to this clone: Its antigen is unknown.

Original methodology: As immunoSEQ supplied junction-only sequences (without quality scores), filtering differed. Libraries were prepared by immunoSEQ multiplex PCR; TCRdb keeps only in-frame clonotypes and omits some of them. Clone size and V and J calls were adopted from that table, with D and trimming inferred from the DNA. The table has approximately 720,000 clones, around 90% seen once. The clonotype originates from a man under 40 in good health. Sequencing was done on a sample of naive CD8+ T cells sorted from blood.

CDR3 in amino acids: CAWSPSGPGELFF. The DNA of the CDR3 is TGTGCCTGGAGTCCTAGCGGGCCCGGGGAGCTGTTTTTT. The rearrangement joins TRBV30 to TRBJ2-2, with TRBD2 identical over 8 bases. The germline V gene has CDR1 GTSNPN and CDR2 SVGIG (reference sequence). This CDR3 has 13 amino acids. With V trimmed by 2 bases and J by 6 bases, 2 bases remained unmatched.